One T cell receptor beta chain is described in this entry. Its target antigen remains unknown. Base-call qualities are not available, and no considerably larger clone is one nucleotide away. Trimming removed 4 bases from V and 2 bases from J, leaving 16 bases between the germline ends. CDR1 and CDR2, per the germline V gene, are SGHAT and FQNNGV. The CDR3 sequence holds 16 residues, the cysteine and phenylalanine included. Left in the record is the CDR3 DNA by itself, 48 bases read in frame from the first base. The CDR3 regions of human TCRbeta chains were subjected to immunosequencing. The original methods were these. TCRs in the repertoires were compared against a reference library of SARS-CoV-2-specific TCRs that had been generated with the MIRA antigen-specificity platform. Breadth was defined as the fraction of unique TCRs that were SARS-CoV-2-associated. Depth was defined as the fraction of total T cells that were SARS-CoV-2-associated. Each spike-specific TCR was assigned to its reactive spike region and to a CD4 or CD8 class using the MIRA data. Log10-transformed breadth and depth values were compared by one-way ANOVA with Sidak's multiple comparisons tests. As stored in TCRdb, this immuneACCESS dataset retains in-frame rearrangements with V and J assigned. A fraction of the clones does not appear; measured against another copy, unresolved V genes explain less than half of the discrepancy, and the remainder lacks a known reason. That table gives V, J and clone size, and the DNA gave D and trimming. The sample table lists approximately 80,000 clones, 75% to 90% of them with a count of one. The top ten hold about 31% of the sample.

The data were obtained in a study of T cell responses to AZD1222 COVID-19 vaccine (dated by TCRdb to the early 2020s). In terms of the full investigation: AZD1222 recipients given second doses at about 4 weeks or at about 12 weeks were pooled, since spike-specific TCR depth and breadth were not found to differ between the two schedules. A total of 230 to 250 trial participants underwent TCR sequencing, of whom 200 to 220 had received two doses of AZD1222 and about 25 had received two doses of the MenACWY control vaccine. Trial participants were enrolled into age subgroups of 18-55, 56-69 and 70-plus years, which contained 148, 28 and 57 TCR-sequenced participants, respectively.

Study-wide findings and limitations: The 56-69-year group was small, and its depth increase did not reach significance, likely because of low power. Spike-specific TCR breadth and depth rose significantly after two AZD1222 doses compared with day 0 and with MenACWY recipients. Conclusions about previously exposed vaccinees were limited because only a handful of AZD1222 recipients were SARS-CoV-2 seropositive at baseline. Nearly half of unique spike-specific TCRs reportedly recognized epitopes outside regions mutated in the B.1.351 and B.1.1.7 variants. Participants were mostly white British and included more females than males, and it was suggested by the authors that clonal diversity may have been underestimated. No day 14 peak-response samples were available, so repertoires were characterized only after the peak T cell response. Vaccine-associated CD4 TCRs spanned the whole spike protein, with dominant responses in regions 160-218 and 743-854.

The time point tag for this specimen amounts to: baseline before first vaccination. Vaccinee samples were obtained from the UK trials COV001 and COV002, which included a single-blind randomized controlled phase 2/3 trial of AZD1222 (ChAdOx1 nCoV-19) in healthy adults. For TCRbeta chain sequencing, PBMC samples were collected from trial participants at day 0 and at day 28 after the second dose. The origin of this receptor is an adult in good health. Recombination connected TRBV11-2 to TRBJ2-3, with TRBD1 perhaps the D gene, on 6 matching bases. Sequenced material: peripheral blood, taken on day 0 of AZD1222 vaccination. The DNA reads TGTGCCAGCAGCTCTCCAGGGGTCCTGACCACAGATACGCAGTATTTT. Translation gives CASSSPGVLTTDTQYF.